The 24 T cell receptor delta chains below all came from one sample that was sequenced in a study of γδ T cells in repeated Plasmodium falciparum infection. Gammadelta T cells were flow-sorted from PBMC into Vgamma9/Vdelta2+ and Vdelta2-negative populations for bulk analysis. TCRdb used CATT to re-call clones from the multiplex PCR reads. The data contain tens of thousands of delta-chain clones, around 1.7% of them singletons. The source material was gamma-delta T cells from blood. Receptors were obtained from a pool of human donors (malaria-infected and uninfected, not separated).

This clone was recorded at least ten times. TCRdb records a much larger clone's protein for this DNA, with a difference at residue 16 that likely arises from a read error; the protein given is the translation of the DNA. In nucleotides, the CDR3 is TGTGCTCTTGGGGATCCAATTTTCCTACAGGGGGATAACCGTGCGGGCTCCTGGGACACCCGACAGATGTTTTTC. This encodes CALGDPIFLQGDNRAGSWDTRQMFF. The chain joins TRDV1 to TRDJ3; the D gene is possibly TRDD3 (8 bases). TCRdb offers no J gene call, so here the DNA was matched to germline to obtain one. With 3 bases removed from V and 0 bases from J, the gap between germline ends came to 33 bases. This CDR3 has 25 amino acids. Germline V gene data show CDR1 as TSWWSYY and CDR2 as QGS.

This clone was observed at least ten times. The sample has other DNA sequences that encode this CDR3 too. The chain joins TRDV1 to TRDJ1; TRDD3 matches 11 bases. CDR3 length: 20 residues. CDR1 TSWWSYY and CDR2 QGS come from the germline V gene. Unmatched junction bases numbered 17, after V lost 5 bases and J lost 0 bases. This CDR3 is CALGHPTAPYWGINTDKLIF. The CDR3 DNA reads TGTGCTCTTGGGCATCCTACGGCCCCTTACTGGGGGATAAACACCGATAAACTCATCTTT.

This clone was counted only a few times. A read error likely explains why the TCRdb protein, taken from a much larger clone, differs from this DNA's translation at residue 10; the protein shown is translated from the DNA. The genes are TRDV1 and TRDJ1, with 7 positions matching TRDD3. As TCRdb names no J gene, one was assigned here on the basis of a DNA match to germline. CDR1 TSWWSYY and CDR2 QGS come from the germline V gene. Losses at the gene ends were 7 bases for V and 7 bases for J; bases not matched to a gene: 18. There are 16 residues in the CDR3. CDR3 residues: CALVFGPLGGISKLIF. The CDR3 DNA reads as TGTGCTCTTGTGTTCGGCCCCCTGGGGGGTATCTCTAAACTCATCTTT.

This clone appeared many times. A much more abundant neighbour one base away suggests this may be a read error. Other nucleotide sequences in the sample specify the same CDR3. V and J are TRDV1 and TRDJ1; 7 nucleotides match TRDD3. The CDR3 is 20 amino acids. Per the germline V gene, CDR1 is TSWWSYY and CDR2 is QGS. V lost 2 bases, J lost 0 bases, and 18 bases stayed unmatched. CDR3 sequence (DNA): TGTGCTCTTGGGGAAATCCGGCCTTTCTGGGGGTCCCTGTACACCGATAAACTCATCTTT. Translated, it gives CALGEIRPFWGSLYTDKLIF.

This clone was counted many times. A far more abundant clone sits one base away, making this likely a read error. The same CDR3 can be traced to other DNA sequences in this sample. J is TRDJ1 and V is TRDV1; TRDD3 aligns across 10 bases. CDR3 length: 20 residues. CDR1 TSWWSYY and CDR2 QGS come from the germline V gene. The CDR3: CALGESEMRTGGWYTDKLIF. Written as DNA, the CDR3 is TGTGCACTTGGGGAATCAGAGATGCGTACTGGGGGATGGTACACCGATAAACTCATCTTT.

About this clone: A far larger clone is off by one base, so a read error is likely. Other nucleotide sequences in the sample specify the same CDR3. The rearrangement links TRDV1 to TRDJ1; tentative D call: TRDD3 (5 bases). The CDR3 loop spans 22 amino acids. The germline V gene encodes CDR1 TSWWSYY and CDR2 QGS. The CDR3 region has the DNA TGTGCTCTTGGGGAACCCCCGGATTCCACGGGGACTAGGCCGATTTTGGCCGATAAGCTCATCTTT. Translated, it gives CALGEPPDSTGTRPILADKLIF.

This clone occurred many times. The protein held in TCRdb is that of a much larger clone and does not match this DNA's translation at residue 11, likely because of a read error; the protein shown is translated from the DNA. The chain employs TRDV1 and TRDJ1; tentative D call: TRDD3 (5 bases). The CDR3 extends over 19 amino acids. Per the germline V gene, CDR1 is TSWWSYY and CDR2 is QGS. Trimming took off 6 bases at V and 4 bases at J, with 30 bases between the two ends. CDR3 in DNA: TGTGCTCTTGGTAAGGCCCTAACCTGGATATGCTGGCCATACGATAAACTCATCTTT. It encodes CALGKALTWICWPYDKLIF.

The sample holds many counts of this clone. The protein TCRdb lists belongs to a much larger clone and differs from this DNA's translation at residue 17, which points to a read error; the protein shown is made from the DNA. The chain has TRDV1 and TRDJ1; 11 bases map to TRDD3. Losses at the gene ends were 4 bases for V and 3 bases for J; bases not matched to a gene: 25. CDR3 length: 22 amino acids. Germline V gives CDR1 TSWWSYY, CDR2 QGS. The CDR3 loop reads CALGAPVGPDWGILTYADKLIF. For the CDR3, the DNA is TGTGCTCTTGGGGCCCCTGTTGGGCCTGACTGGGGGATATTGACGTACGCCGATAAACTCATCTTT.

In the case of this clone: TCRdb pairs this DNA with a much larger clone's protein that differs at residue 16, likely a read error; the protein shown was translated from the DNA. CDR3 in amino acids: CALRELRPGGGHFKLTF. As DNA, the CDR3 is TGTGCTCTTAGGGAACTCAGGCCCGGCGGGGGCCACTTTAAACTCACCTTT. The V gene is TRDV1, the J gene TRDJ1; possibly TRDD3 for D (5 bases). From germline, CDR1 is TSWWSYY and CDR2 QGS. The CDR3 is made up of 17 amino acids.

This clone was seen at least ten times. This likely stems from a read error, as it lies one base from a far larger clone. The chain recombines TRDV1 with TRDJ2; possibly TRDD3 for D (5 bases). Since TCRdb gives no J gene, matching the DNA to germline was used here to assign it. The V and J ends lost 4 bases and 8 bases respectively, with 17 bases between them. The CDR3 is 15 residues long. Looked up from germline, CDR1 is TSWWSYY and CDR2 is QGS. DNA of the CDR3: TGTGCTCTTGGGGTCCCGCCCCGGATAGCGGCACAACTCTTCTTT. Its protein is CALGVPPRIAAQLFF.

As for this clone: Given a far larger clone just one base away, this is likely a sequencing read error. Other DNA sequences in the same sample also yield this CDR3. The chain employs TRDV1 and TRDJ1; weak D call: TRDD2 (5 bases). In germline, CDR1 is TSWWSYY, CDR2 QGS. The CDR3 runs to 22 residues. The CDR3 DNA reads TGTGCTCTTGGGGCACCTTCGTATCCATTACTGCTCCAGAGGGAATATATGGGTAAACTCATCTTC. Translation: CALGAPSYPLLLQREYMGKLIF.

This clone was found many times. This likely traces to a read error, being one base from a far larger clone. This same CDR3 is encoded by further DNA sequences in the sample. This chain connects TRDV1 to TRDJ1; TRDD3 matches at 11 bases. V trimming: 7 bases; J trimming: 0 bases; junction bases outside the gene matches: 22. This CDR3 comprises 21 residues. Germline CDR1 and CDR2: TSWWSYY and QGS. CDR3 DNA: TGTGCTCTTGAACGAGTCTGGGGGATACAGGCCCGAGGGGCCTACACCGATAAACTCATCTTT. As protein: CALERVWGIQARGAYTDKLIF.

This clone was found a few times. The mismatch at residue 12 between this DNA's translation and the TCRdb protein of a much larger clone likely reflects a read error; the protein shown is translated from the DNA. This chain connects TRDV1 to TRDJ1; TRDD3 agrees at 10 bases. TCRdb supplies no J gene; here it was assigned by aligning the nucleotide sequence to germline. V was clipped by 6 bases and J by 0 bases; unmatched bases: 34. CDR1 TSWWSYY and CDR2 QGS come from the germline V gene. The CDR3 has 25 residues. The CDR3 protein is CALGGWAFLSNCWGITLSHTDKLIF. The CDR3 DNA reads TGTGCTCTTGGAGGCTGGGCCTTCCTCTCCAATTGCTGGGGGATAACCCTTTCTCACACCGATAAACTCATCTTT.

This clone appeared many times. TCRdb pairs this DNA with a much larger clone's protein that differs at residue 17, likely a read error; the protein shown was translated from the DNA. The chain combines TRDV1 with TRDJ1; 10 bases line up with TRDD3. Unmatched junction bases numbered 24, after V lost 2 bases and J lost 9 bases. Germline assignment: CDR1 TSWWSYY and CDR2 QGS. The CDR3 loop spans 20 amino acids. DNA for the CDR3: TGTGCTCTTGGGGAAAATTCCTGCGGCCTTCTCCTGTGGGGGATACAGGAACTCATCTTT. This sequence encodes CALGENSCGLLLWGIQELIF.

This clone was picked up many times. Since a far larger clone is one base different, this is likely a read error. Other DNA sequences in this specimen translate into the identical CDR3. The rearrangement joins TRDV1 to TRDJ1; 9 nucleotides align to TRDD3. Here the J gene came from matching the DNA to germline, since TCRdb omits it. CDR1 and CDR2 from the germline V gene are TSWWSYY and QGS. This CDR3 comprises 19 residues. CDR3 amino acids: CALGEPATLGDPNTDKLIF. The CDR3 DNA sequence: TGTGCTCTTGGGGAACCCGCCACCCTGGGGGATCCGAACACTGATAAACTCATCTTT.

Regarding this clone: The mismatch at residue 14 between this DNA's translation and the TCRdb protein of a much larger clone likely reflects a read error; the protein shown is translated from the DNA. The chain recombines TRDV3 with TRDJ1; D possibly uses TRDD1 or TRDD3 (5 bases each). CDR1 is TVYSNPD, CDR2 GDNSRS, per germline (reference sequence). This CDR3 comprises 24 residues. V was trimmed by 2 bases and J by 0 bases, leaving 43 bases between them. The CDR3 loop is CAFRKPKYVHYGGHGRTNTDKLIF. CDR3 bases: TGTGCCTTTCGGAAACCAAAATACGTTCATTATGGAGGACACGGTAGAACAAACACCGATAAACTCATCTTT.

This clone has ten or more counts. This DNA's translation and the protein TCRdb lists, from a much larger clone, do not match at residue 10, likely due to a read error; the protein shown is translated from the DNA. V and J are TRDV2 and TRDJ1; 7 nucleotides agree with TRDD3. The germline gives CDR1 GEAIGNYY, CDR2 EKD. Losses at the gene ends were 0 bases for V and 0 bases for J; bases not matched to a gene: 9. The CDR3 sequence is 17 residues long. CDR3 loop: CACDTGFGGLYTDKLIF. The DNA for the CDR3 is TGTGCCTGTGACACCGGTTTTGGGGGACTGTACACCGATAAACTCATCTTT.

This clone was seen only a few times. The V gene was identified as TRDV1, while no J gene was called; TRDD3, the D gene given by the table, was not confirmed from the DNA. This CDR3 contains 24 residues. From germline, CDR1 is TSWWSYY and CDR2 QGS. DNA for the CDR3: TGTGCTCTTGGGGAACTAGTCTACGCGGGGTGCCTATTGTGGAAAACGAGTAAGACAGCACAACTCTTCTTC. It is translated as CALGELVYAGCLLWKTSKTAQLFF.

This clone was observed a handful of times. TCRdb lists the protein of a much larger clone for this DNA, which differs at residue 3, so this is likely a read error; the protein given here is translated from the DNA itself. The V call is TRDV2, the J call TRDJ1; 13 nucleotides line up with TRDD3. TCRdb does not report a J gene; here it was assigned by matching the DNA to germline references. Germline V lookup: CDR1 GEAIGNYY, CDR2 EKD. The CDR3 is 21 amino acids. CDR3 in amino acids: CARDTVTGGYAERKDTDKLIF. The CDR3 region has the DNA TGTGCCCGTGACACCGTTACTGGGGGATACGCCGAGCGGAAGGACACCGATAAACTCATCTTT.

In its sample, this clone was seen a few times. TCRdb records a much larger clone's protein for this DNA, with a difference at residue 15 that likely arises from a read error; the protein given is the translation of the DNA. The gene calls are TRDV1 and TRDJ1, with TRDD3 matching 8 bases. The trim removed 5 bases at V and 1 base at J, leaving 24 bases unmatched. Germline V gives CDR1 TSWWSYY, CDR2 QGS. The CDR3 length is 21 residues. In DNA form, the CDR3 reads TGTGCTCTTGGGATTCGGCCTTCCCGCTACTGGGGGGTTCCGTTCACCGATAAACTCATCTTT. It translates to CALGIRPSRYWGVPFTDKLIF.

This clone was detected only a few times. The protein recorded in TCRdb matches a much larger clone and deviates from this DNA's translation at residue 8, suggesting a read error; the protein here is obtained by translating the DNA. The chain recombines TRDV1 with TRDJ1, with a tentative D call TRDD3 (8 bases). TCRdb leaves out the J gene; it was filled in here by matching the DNA to germline. This CDR3 has 21 residues. The V and J ends lost 0 bases and 2 bases respectively, with 28 bases between them. Germline assignment: CDR1 TSWWSYY and CDR2 QGS. The CDR3 DNA follows: TGTGCTCTTGGGGAACTGAAGGGCTTCCTAAAGTACTGGGGGGATACCGATAAACTCATCTTT. This encodes CALGELKGFLKYWGDTDKLIF.

This clone was observed at least ten times. This sequence is one base from a far larger clone and is likely a read error. Other DNA sequences within the sample encode an identical CDR3. The chain joins TRDV1 to TRDJ1; 8 positions agree with TRDD3. TCRdb offers no J gene call, so here the DNA was matched to germline to obtain one. V lost 3 bases to trimming and J lost 7 bases; unmatched junction nucleotides: 22. This CDR3 spans 19 amino acids. The V gene's germline CDR1 is TSWWSYY and CDR2 QGS. CDR3 residues: CALGELVPTGDKLIRKLIF. In nucleotides, the CDR3 is TGTGCTCTTGGGGAGCTAGTACCTACGGGGGATAAATTAATACGTAAACTCATCTTT.

This clone was counted between two and nine times. The amino acid sequence in TCRdb belongs to a much larger clone and departs from this DNA's translation at residue 9, likely a sequencing read error; the sequence shown is translated from the DNA. The CDR3 sequence is CALGGQIVQGDRKSDKLIF. The CDR3 nucleotides are TGTGCTCTTGGGGGACAAATAGTCCAGGGGGATAGGAAATCCGATAAACTCATCTTT. The chain joins TRDV1 to TRDJ1, with D perhaps TRDD3 (8 bases). The CDR3 is 19 residues long. V was clipped by 4 bases and J by 3 bases, with 27 bases between them. In germline, CDR1 is TSWWSYY, CDR2 QGS.

This clone was detected a few times. The protein recorded in TCRdb matches a much larger clone and deviates from this DNA's translation at residue 16, suggesting a read error; the protein here is obtained by translating the DNA. The V and J genes are TRDV1 and TRDJ1, with D possibly TRDD2 on 6 matching bases. Germline loops: CDR1 TSWWSYY, CDR2 QGS. There are 18 residues in the CDR3. The CDR3 loop is CALGEWAFPWDDTDKPIF. In DNA form, the CDR3 reads TGTGCTCTTGGGGAATGGGCCTTCCCCTGGGATGACACCGATAAACCCATCTTT.